Listed here are 27 T cell receptor beta chains from one sample, sequenced in a study of beta chain features in type 1 diabetes. Study-level findings and limits: When Type 1 diabetes patients were examined, their TCRB CDR3s proved moderately but significantly shorter in all four CD4+ subsets.

The study reverse transcribed the entire isolated RNA, so it sequenced expressed TCRB transcripts. TCRdb's copy holds only in-frame clones and misses some; the assay was immunoSEQ multiplex PCR. The sample includes about 270,000 clones, over 11% of them seen just once. Their antigens remain unidentified. The sequenced sample consisted of naive CD4+ T cells from blood. These receptors were taken from a man younger than 40 with type 1 diabetes.

The chain uses TRBV5-6 and TRBJ2-5, with 12 nucleotides matching TRBD2. TRBJ2-7 matches the DNA end more closely, so the J call is doubtful. The length of the CDR3 is 15 residues. Germline-derived CDR1 and CDR2 are SGHDT and YYEEEE. The CDR3 nucleotides are TGTGCCAGCAGCTTAGGACTAGCGGGGTCCTACGAGCAGTACTTC. Protein: CASSLGLAGSYEQYF.

The gene calls are TRBV5-1 and TRBJ2-6; weak D call: TRBD2 (5 bases). V lost 0 bases to trimming and J lost 2 bases, with 12 bases between them. Germline V CDR1 and CDR2: SGHRS, YFSETQ. The CDR3 is 17 amino acids. CDR3 in amino acids: CASSLVEGAAGANVLTF. CDR3 sequence (DNA): TGCGCCAGCAGCTTGGTAGAGGGTGCGGCTGGGGCCAACGTCCTGACTTTC.

The V gene is TRBV5-1, the J gene TRBJ2-7, with 10 bases aligning to TRBD1. Per the germline V gene, CDR1 is SGHRS and CDR2 is YFSETQ. The CDR3 spans 16 residues. Trimming removed 3 bases from V and 2 bases from J; junction bases left unmatched: 8. The CDR3 DNA sequence: TGCGCCAGCAGCTGGGCGACAGGGGGCCTGACCTACGAGCAGTACTTC. Translated: CASSWATGGLTYEQYF.

The gene calls are TRBV18 and TRBJ2-4; possible D gene TRBD1, 5 bases. CDR3 size: 16 residues. Trimming removed 3 bases at V and 0 bases at J, with 12 bases between. Germline lookup yields CDR1 KGHSH and CDR2 LQKENI. As DNA, the CDR3 is TGTGCCAGCTCACCTCAGGGCGTCTTAGCCAAAAACATTCAGTACTTC. It is translated as CASSPQGVLAKNIQYF.

This clone was counted a few times. The rearrangement links TRBV11-2 to TRBJ1-3; D is unclear. CDR1 is SGHAT and CDR2 is FQNNGV in the germline V gene. V shed 5 bases and J shed 10 bases, with 15 bases lying between them. The CDR3 is made up of 13 amino acids. The CDR3 loop reads CASSRDNLETIYF. In DNA form, the CDR3 reads TGTGCCAGCAGCCGGGATAACTTGGAGACCATATATTTT.

This clone was detected a few times. This chain connects TRBV5-4 to TRBJ2-7, with D perhaps TRBD1 (6 bases). This CDR3 is built from 14 residues. Germline V CDR1 and CDR2: SGHNT, YYREEE (reference sequence). Trimming left V 1 base short and J 7 bases short, with 15 bases between. The CDR3 DNA reads as TGTGCCAGCAGCTTGCCGGGCAGGGGAAGTGAGCAGTACTTC. This translates into CASSLPGRGSEQYF.

V is TRBV25-1 and J is TRBJ2-7; TRBD2 is a possible D gene (6 bases). The CDR3 totals 14 residues. Germline CDR1 is MGHDK and CDR2 is SYGVNS. V lost 3 bases and J 3 bases, leaving 12 bases between the germline ends. This CDR3 reads CASSDGGNFYEQYF. The CDR3 nucleotides read TGTGCCAGCAGTGATGGCGGGAATTTCTACGAGCAGTACTTC.

This clone was detected only a few times. The chain recombines TRBV7-9 with TRBJ2-1; 7 bases align to TRBD2. V lost 8 bases to trimming and J lost 1 base; unmatched junction nucleotides: 8. Germline loops: CDR1 SEHNR, CDR2 FQNEAQ (reference sequence). There are 15 residues in the CDR3. CDR3 in amino acids: CASRRLRGSYNEQFF. CDR3 in DNA: TGTGCCAGCCGCCGCCTGCGGGGGTCCTACAATGAGCAGTTCTTC.

This clone showed up just a few times. The rearrangement joins TRBV30 to TRBJ1-5, with TRBD1 matching 7 bases. Trimming at V came to 8 bases and at J to 4 bases, leaving 2 bases not matched to a gene. The CDR3 is made up of 11 amino acids. Germline-derived CDR1 and CDR2 are GTSNPN and SVGIG (reference sequence). CDR3 sequence reads: CAAGQNQPQHF. CDR3 in DNA: TGTGCCGCGGGACAGAATCAGCCCCAGCATTTT.

This clone came up a few times. CDR3 sequence reads: CASSIPGLYTDTQYF. DNA of the CDR3: TGTGCCAGTAGTATACCGGGACTCTACACAGATACGCAGTATTTT. V is TRBV19 and J is TRBJ2-3; possible D gene TRBD2, 6 bases. V shed 2 bases and J shed 2 bases, with 11 bases lying between them. The CDR3 totals 15 residues. Germline assignment: CDR1 LNHDA and CDR2 SQIVND (reference sequence).

This clone was counted between two and nine times. The chain combines TRBV18 with TRBJ2-7; 9 positions agree with TRBD1. Trimming removed 3 bases from V and 6 bases from J; junction bases left unmatched: 6. The CDR3 has 14 residues. The germline CDR1 and CDR2 sequences are KGHSH and LQKENI. In DNA form, the CDR3 reads TGTGCCAGCTCACCGAGGGACAGGGAGAGCGAGCAGTACTTC. Translating it yields CASSPRDRESEQYF. Complete variable domain (other parts from reference TRBV18 and TRBJ2-7): NAGVMQNPRHLVRRRGQEARLRCSPMKGHSHVYWYRQLPEEGLKFMVYLQKENIIDESGMPKERFSAEFPKEGPSILRIQQVVRGDSAAYFCASSPRDRESEQYFGPGTRLTVT.

The chain carries TRBV2 and TRBJ2-6; D call uncertain. V was shortened by 4 bases and J by 2 bases, with 12 bases between the two germline ends. Germline-derived CDR1 and CDR2 are SNHLY and FYNNEI. CDR3 length equals 16 residues. The CDR3 protein is CASSVENRPGANVLTF. The CDR3 DNA reads TGTGCCAGCAGTGTTGAGAACCGTCCTGGGGCCAACGTCCTGACTTTC.

The chain carries TRBV9 and TRBJ2-1; D uncertain. Germline V gene lookup returns CDR1 SGDLS and CDR2 YYNGEE. The germline V and J ends were trimmed by 1 base and 6 bases, with 8 bases remaining between them. The CDR3 runs to 13 residues. CDR3 in DNA: TGTGCCAGCAGCGTAATCCGTCCCAATGAGCAGTTCTTC. As protein: CASSVIRPNEQFF. Full variable domain (rest looked up from reference TRBV9 and TRBJ2-1): DSGVTQTPKHLITATGQRVTLRCSPRSGDLSVYWYQQSLDQGLQFLIQYYNGEERAKGNILERFSAQQFPDLHSELNLSSLELGDSALYFCASSVIRPNEQFFGPGTRLTVL.

There are a few counts of this clone. The V call is TRBV25-1, the J call TRBJ2-7; D may be TRBD2 (6 bases). CDR3 length equals 13 residues. Germline values: CDR1 MGHDK, CDR2 SYGVNS. The V and J ends lost 5 bases and 3 bases respectively, with 11 bases between them. The CDR3 is CASSQSGDYEQYF. CDR3 DNA sequence: TGTGCCAGCAGTCAATCGGGAGACTACGAGCAGTACTTC.

The rearrangement uses TRBV5-1 and TRBJ2-5; 8 nucleotides match TRBD1. CDR1 is SGHRS and CDR2 is YFSETQ in the germline V gene. The V and J ends lost 4 bases and 2 bases, in that order; junction bases with no gene match: 7. The CDR3 is made up of 15 amino acids. CDR3 DNA: TGCGCCAGCAGCCCGACAGGGGCGGTTCAAGAGACCCAGTACTTC. This codes for CASSPTGAVQETQYF.

This clone was picked up a small number of times. The J gene is TRBJ1-1, the V gene TRBV6-1; TRBD1 matches 10 bases. The CDR3 runs to 13 residues. With V trimmed by 4 bases and J by 10 bases, 6 bases remained unmatched. Germline-derived CDR1 and CDR2 are MNHNS and SASEGT. This chain's CDR3 is CASSGTGGRGAFF. In DNA form, the CDR3 reads TGTGCCAGCAGTGGGACAGGGGGGAGAGGAGCTTTCTTT.

V gene TRBV4-3 combines with J gene TRBJ2-2, with a weak D call TRBD2 (5 bases). Trimming stripped 0 bases from V and 7 bases from J, with 15 bases between. Germline assignment: CDR1 LGHNA and CDR2 YSLEER. The CDR3 length is 16 residues. CDR3 sequence reads: CASSQDGGLRGGELFF. The CDR3 nucleotides are TGCGCCAGCAGCCAAGATGGCGGACTCCGCGGCGGGGAGCTGTTTTTT.

The chain recombines TRBV4-2 with TRBJ2-1; 14 bases agree with TRBD2. The germline V gene has CDR1 LGHNA and CDR2 YNFKEQ. After removal of 3 bases from V and 4 bases from J, the junction contained 8 bases not matched to a gene. CDR3 size: 18 residues. CDR3 bases: TGTGCCAGCAGCCAGGGGACTAGCGGGAGCACGAGGTACAATGAGCAGTTCTTC. This gives the protein CASSQGTSGSTRYNEQFF.

In its sample, this clone was seen a few times. The J gene is TRBJ1-3, the V gene TRBV28; unclear D gene. The germline V and J ends were trimmed by 2 bases and 0 bases, with 8 bases remaining between them. From germline, CDR1 is MDHEN and CDR2 SYDVKM. The CDR3 totals 15 residues. The CDR3 DNA sequence: TGTGCCAGCAGTTTAGTTAGGAGCTCTGGAAACACCATATATTTT. Its translation: CASSLVRSSGNTIYF.

The J gene is TRBJ2-1, the V gene TRBV2; no definite D call. Germline CDR1 reads SNHLY; CDR2 reads FYNNEI. Trimming stripped 6 bases from V and 0 bases from J, with 12 bases between. The CDR3 is 15 residues long. The CDR3 DNA reads TGTGCCAGCAGCCCTTATGGTAGCTCCTACAATGAGCAGTTCTTC. Encoded protein: CASSPYGSSYNEQFF.

This clone has a handful of counts. V usage is TRBV11-2 and J usage is TRBJ2-7; 16 bases agree with TRBD2. CDR1 and CDR2 (germline): SGHAT, FQNNGV. V shed 3 bases, J shed 4 bases, and the junction held 6 bases outside the gene matches. This CDR3 is built from 17 residues. The CDR3 loop is CASSFAPGLAGGYEQYF. The CDR3 nucleotides read TGTGCCAGCAGCTTCGCCCCGGGACTAGCGGGAGGGTACGAGCAGTACTTC. The full variable domain, its missing parts supplied by reference TRBV11-2 and TRBJ2-7, is EAGVAQSPRYKIIEKRQSVAFWCNPISGHATLYWYQQILGQGPKLLIQFQNNGVVDDSQLPKDRFSAERLKGVDSTLKIQPAKLEDSAVYLCASSFAPGLAGGYEQYFGPGTRLTVT.

CDR3 protein: CASSRRTPTSTDTQYF. The CDR3 DNA follows: TGTGCCAGTAGCCGGAGGACCCCAACTAGCACAGATACGCAGTATTTT. This chain connects TRBV19 to TRBJ2-3; a weak D match, TRBD2 (5 bases). This CDR3 contains 16 residues. CDR1 is LNHDA, CDR2 SQIVND, per germline (reference sequence). V was pared by 6 bases and J by 0 bases, with 16 bases between.

The rearrangement joins TRBV29-1 to TRBJ1-1, with no clear D. V was trimmed by 4 bases and J by 4 bases, leaving 10 bases between them. The CDR3 covers 12 residues. From germline, CDR1 is SQVTM and CDR2 ANQGSEA. The CDR3: CSVAFGGTEAFF. CDR3 nucleotides: TGCAGCGTTGCCTTCGGAGGCACTGAAGCTTTCTTT. Based on the CDR3 plus reference TRBV29-1 and TRBJ1-1, the full variable domain is SAVISQKPSRDICQRGTSLTIQCQVDSQVTMMFWYRQQPGQSLTLIATANQGSEATYESGFVIDKFPISRPNLTFSTLTVSNMSPEDSSIYLCSVAFGGTEAFFGQGTRLTVV.

The gene calls are TRBV18 and TRBJ2-2; D gene ambiguous. Looked up from germline, CDR1 is KGHSH and CDR2 is LQKENI. Trimming cost V 3 bases and J 1 base, with 12 bases left between them. The CDR3 runs 16 residues. The DNA of the CDR3 is TGTGCCAGCTCACCCCAGGAAGCAGGGAACACCGGGGAGCTGTTTTTT. This sequence encodes CASSPQEAGNTGELFF.

This clone was recorded a few times. The chain recombines TRBV27 with TRBJ1-1; 8 bases align to TRBD1. CDR3 size: 14 residues. The germline CDR1 and CDR2 sequences are MNHEY and SMNVEV (reference sequence). The V and J ends lost 6 bases and 4 bases, in that order; junction bases with no gene match: 7. The DNA for the CDR3 is TGTGCCAGCAGCGGACAGGGAGAGAGCACTGAAGCTTTCTTT. This translates into CASSGQGESTEAFF.

This chain connects TRBV18 to TRBJ1-2; no clear D gene. The CDR3 sequence is 13 residues long. The ends were cut back, 5 bases at V and 4 bases at J, with 11 bases in the middle. CDR1 is KGHSH, CDR2 LQKENI, per germline. The CDR3 nucleotides read TGTGCCAGCTCAGACGACCGGGTCTATGGCTACACCTTC. Translating it yields CASSDDRVYGYTF.

The chain links TRBV15 to TRBJ2-1, with TRBD2 matching 7 bases. Unmatched junction bases numbered 6, after V lost 3 bases and J lost 7 bases. Germline V gene sequence: CDR1 LNHNV, CDR2 YYDKDF (reference sequence). This CDR3 is built from 14 residues. The CDR3 region is CATSRPGGGNEQFF. The CDR3 region has the DNA TGTGCCACCAGCAGGCCGGGGGGAGGTAATGAGCAGTTCTTC. The variable domain in full, completed from reference TRBV15 and TRBJ2-1, reads DAMVIQNPRYQVTQFGKPVTLSCSQTLNHNVMYWYQQKSSQAPKLLFHYYDKDFNNEADTPDNFQSRRPNTSFCFLDIRSPGLGDTAMYLCATSRPGGGNEQFFGPGTRLTVL.